This TCR beta chain was sequenced for a study of cytomegalovirus exposure and HLA in healthy donors. Findings and caveats of the study: Immune exposure information comprised only CMV serostatus. In a later analysis, a genetic analysis reported fewer productive-TCR N-insertions in an Asian-associated ancestry cluster than the cohort average.

To note about this clone: As yet, its antigen is unknown.

Primers included in the PCR were 60 Vbeta and 13 Jbeta primers. Data came from immunoSEQ multiplex PCR; TCRdb stores just in-frame clones and leaves some out. The profile shows around 190,000 clones, approximately 80% of them singletons. Germline assignment: CDR1 MNHEY and CDR2 SMNVEV (reference sequence). The CDR3 totals 21 residues. V lost 6 bases, J lost 5 bases, and 36 bases lay in between. Likely unrecorded immune exposures existed in these nominally healthy donors. V usage is TRBV27 and J usage is TRBJ2-3; TRBD1 is a possible D gene (5 bases). The receptor was isolated from a woman aged 50 to 60 in good health and CMV-seronegative. Sequencing was performed on PBMCs. The CDR3 region is CASSHYSPRRTRGTSGDTQYF. The CDR3 DNA sequence: TGTGCCAGCAGCCATTATTCCCCTCGTCGGACAAGGGGAACGAGTGGAGATACGCAGTATTTT.